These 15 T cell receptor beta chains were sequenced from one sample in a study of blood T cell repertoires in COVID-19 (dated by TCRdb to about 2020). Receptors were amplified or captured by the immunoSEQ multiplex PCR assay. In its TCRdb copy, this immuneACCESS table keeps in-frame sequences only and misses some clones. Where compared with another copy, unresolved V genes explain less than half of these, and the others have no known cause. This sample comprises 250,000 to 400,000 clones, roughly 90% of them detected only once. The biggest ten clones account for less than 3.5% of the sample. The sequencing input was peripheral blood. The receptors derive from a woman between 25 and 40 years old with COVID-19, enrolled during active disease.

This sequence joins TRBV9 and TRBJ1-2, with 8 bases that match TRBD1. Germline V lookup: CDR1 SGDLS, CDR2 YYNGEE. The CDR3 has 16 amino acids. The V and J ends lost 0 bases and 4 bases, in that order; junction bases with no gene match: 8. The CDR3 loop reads CASSVAGGGTGYGYTF. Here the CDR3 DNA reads TGTGCCAGCAGCGTAGCTGGGGGCGGGACAGGCTATGGCTACACCTTC.

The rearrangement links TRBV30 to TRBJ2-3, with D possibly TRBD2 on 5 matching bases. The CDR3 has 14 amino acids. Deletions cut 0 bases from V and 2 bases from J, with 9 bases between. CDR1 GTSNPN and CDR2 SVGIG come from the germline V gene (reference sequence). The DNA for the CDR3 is TGTGCCTGGAGTGTTAAGAGGGTCACAGATACGCAGTATTTT. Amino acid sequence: CAWSVKRVTDTQYF.

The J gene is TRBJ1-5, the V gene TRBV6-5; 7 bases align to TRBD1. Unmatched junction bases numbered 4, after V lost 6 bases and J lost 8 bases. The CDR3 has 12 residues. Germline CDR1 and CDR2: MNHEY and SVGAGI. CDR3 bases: TGTGCCAGCAGGAGGGGGCTGAAGCCCCAGCATTTT. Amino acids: CASRRGLKPQHF.

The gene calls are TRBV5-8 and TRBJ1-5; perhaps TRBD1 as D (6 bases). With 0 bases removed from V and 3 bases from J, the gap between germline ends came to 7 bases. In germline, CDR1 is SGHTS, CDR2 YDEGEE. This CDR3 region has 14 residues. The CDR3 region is CASSLGGPNQPQHF. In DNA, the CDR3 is TGTGCCAGCAGCTTGGGGGGGCCCAATCAGCCCCAGCATTTT.

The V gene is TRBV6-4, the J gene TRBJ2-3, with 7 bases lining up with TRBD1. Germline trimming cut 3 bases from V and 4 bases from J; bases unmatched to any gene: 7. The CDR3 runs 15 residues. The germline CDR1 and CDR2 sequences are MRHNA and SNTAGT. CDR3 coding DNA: TGTGCCAGCAGTGATCGATTAGGGGGCGCAGATACGCAGTATTTT. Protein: CASSDRLGGADTQYF.

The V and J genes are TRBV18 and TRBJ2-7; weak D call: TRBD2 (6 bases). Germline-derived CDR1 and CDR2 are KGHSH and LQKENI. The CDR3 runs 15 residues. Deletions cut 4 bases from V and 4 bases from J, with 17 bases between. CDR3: CASSRGGAQTYEQYF. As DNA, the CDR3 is TGTGCCAGCTCACGCGGCGGGGCACAAACTTACGAGCAGTACTTC.

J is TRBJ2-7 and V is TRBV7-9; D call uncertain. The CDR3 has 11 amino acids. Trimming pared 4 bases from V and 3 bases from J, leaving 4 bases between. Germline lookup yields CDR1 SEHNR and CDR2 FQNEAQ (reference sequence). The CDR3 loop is CASSSIYEQYF. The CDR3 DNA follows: TGTGCCAGCAGCTCTATCTACGAGCAGTACTTC.

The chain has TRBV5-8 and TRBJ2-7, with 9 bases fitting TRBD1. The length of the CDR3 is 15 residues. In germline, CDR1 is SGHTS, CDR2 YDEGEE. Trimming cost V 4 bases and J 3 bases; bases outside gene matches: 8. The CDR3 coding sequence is TGTGCCAGCAGCCTAGGACAGGGGAGTTTCTACGAGCAGTACTTC. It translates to CASSLGQGSFYEQYF.

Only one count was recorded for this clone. The CDR3: CASRGTAYEQYF. The CDR3 coding sequence is TGTGCCAGCAGAGGCACAGCCTACGAGCAGTACTTC. The J gene is TRBJ2-7, the V gene TRBV5-5, with D hard to call. V gave up 5 bases and J gave up 2 bases, with 8 bases separating them. CDR3 size: 12 residues. Germline CDR1 SGHKS, CDR2 YYEKEE (reference sequence). Looking up the rest from reference TRBV5-5 and TRBJ2-7 gives the full variable domain: DAGVTQSPTHLIKTRGQQVTLRCSPISGHKSVSWYQQVLGQGPQFIFQYYEKEERGRGNFPDRFSARQFPNYSSELNVNALLLGDSALYLCASRGTAYEQYFGPGTRLTVT.

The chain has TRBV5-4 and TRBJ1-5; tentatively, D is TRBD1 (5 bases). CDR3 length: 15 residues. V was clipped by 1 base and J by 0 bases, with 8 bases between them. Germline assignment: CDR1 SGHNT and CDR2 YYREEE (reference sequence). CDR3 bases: TGTGCCAGCAGCTTGAGACAGCTTAGCAATCAGCCCCAGCATTTT. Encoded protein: CASSLRQLSNQPQHF.

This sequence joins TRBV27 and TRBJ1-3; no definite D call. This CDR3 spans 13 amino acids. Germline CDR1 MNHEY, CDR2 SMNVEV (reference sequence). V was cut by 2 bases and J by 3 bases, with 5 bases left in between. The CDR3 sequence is CASSLIGGNTIYF. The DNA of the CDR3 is TGTGCCAGCAGTTTAATCGGTGGAAACACCATATATTTT.

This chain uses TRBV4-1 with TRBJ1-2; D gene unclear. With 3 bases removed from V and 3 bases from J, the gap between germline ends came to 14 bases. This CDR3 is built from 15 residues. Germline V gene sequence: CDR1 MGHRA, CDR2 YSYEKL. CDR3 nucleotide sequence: TGCGCCAGCAGCCATACATTAAGAGGCGACTATGGCTACACCTTC. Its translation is CASSHTLRGDYGYTF.

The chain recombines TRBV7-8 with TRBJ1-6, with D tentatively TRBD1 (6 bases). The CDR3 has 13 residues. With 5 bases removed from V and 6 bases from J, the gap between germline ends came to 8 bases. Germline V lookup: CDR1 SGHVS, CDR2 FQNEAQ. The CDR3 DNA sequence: TGTGCCAGCAGCGCGGACAGTAATTCACCCCTCCACTTT. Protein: CASSADSNSPLHF.

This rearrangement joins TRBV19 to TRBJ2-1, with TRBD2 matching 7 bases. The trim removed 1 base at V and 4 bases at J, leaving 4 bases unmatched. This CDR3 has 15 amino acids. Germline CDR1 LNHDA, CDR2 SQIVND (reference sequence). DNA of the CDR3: TGTGCCAGTAGTATAGGGCTAGCGGATTACAATGAGCAGTTCTTC. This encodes CASSIGLADYNEQFF. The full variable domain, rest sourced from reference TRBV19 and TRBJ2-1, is DGGITQSPKYLFRKEGQNVTLSCEQNLNHDAMYWYRQDPGQGLRLIYYSQIVNDFQKGDIAEGYSVSREKKESFPLTVTSAQKNPTAFYLCASSIGLADYNEQFFGPGTRLTVL.

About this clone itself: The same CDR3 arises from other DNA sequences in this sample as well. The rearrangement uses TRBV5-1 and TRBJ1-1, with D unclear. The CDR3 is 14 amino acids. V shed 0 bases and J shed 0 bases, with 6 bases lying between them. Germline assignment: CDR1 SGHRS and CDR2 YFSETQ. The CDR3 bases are TGCGCCAGCAGCTTGGGGACTGTGAACACTGAAGCTTTCTTT. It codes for CASSLGTVNTEAFF. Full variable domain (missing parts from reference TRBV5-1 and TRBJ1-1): KAGVTQTPRYLIKTRGQQVTLSCSPISGHRSVSWYQQTPGQGLQFLFEYFSETQRNKGNFPGRFSGRQFSNSRSEMNVSTLELGDSALYLCASSLGTVNTEAFFGQGTRLTVV.